The clone carrying this T cell receptor beta chain has a count of ten or more. The sample comes from a study of T-cell reconstitution after alpha-beta-depleted transplantation in children. Preparing the TCRbeta library involved the use of unique molecular identifiers. TCRdb independently ran MiXCR on the PCR reads; one entry per CDR3 protein. The sample includes approximately 88,000 distinct CDR3 sequences, 12% of them seen just once. The V end was cut by 3 bases, the J end by 3 bases, with 11 bases between. From germline, CDR1 is LGHNA and CDR2 YSLEER. This CDR3 contains 14 residues. The sequence was collected from a human donor who donated a stem cell graft to a child with inherited bone marrow failure. This chain links TRBV4-3 with TRBJ2-5, with a weak D call TRBD2 (6 bases). The sample in question was PBMCs from the stem cell graft donor, obtained from the stem cell graft. This CDR3 is CASSHHGGEETQYF. The CDR3 nucleotides read TGCGCCAGCAGCCACCACGGGGGTGAAGAGACCCAGTACTTC.